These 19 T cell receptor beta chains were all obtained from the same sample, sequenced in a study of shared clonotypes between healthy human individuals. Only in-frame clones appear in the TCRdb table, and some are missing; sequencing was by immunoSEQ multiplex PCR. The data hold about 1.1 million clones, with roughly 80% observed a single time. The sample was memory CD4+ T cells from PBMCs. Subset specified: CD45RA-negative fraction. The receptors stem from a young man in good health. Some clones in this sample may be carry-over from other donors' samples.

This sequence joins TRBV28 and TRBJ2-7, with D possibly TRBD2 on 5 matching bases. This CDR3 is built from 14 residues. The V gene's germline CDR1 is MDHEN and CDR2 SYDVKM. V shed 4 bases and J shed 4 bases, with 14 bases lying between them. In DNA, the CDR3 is TGTGCCAGCAGTTCCTCGGGGAGCCTGTACGAGCAGTACTTC. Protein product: CASSSSGSLYEQYF.

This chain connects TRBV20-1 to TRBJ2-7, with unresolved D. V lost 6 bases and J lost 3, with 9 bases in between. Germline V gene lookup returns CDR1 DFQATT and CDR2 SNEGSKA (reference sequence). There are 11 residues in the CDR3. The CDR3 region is CSATQYYEQYF. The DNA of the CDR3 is TGCAGTGCCACTCAATACTACGAGCAGTACTTC.

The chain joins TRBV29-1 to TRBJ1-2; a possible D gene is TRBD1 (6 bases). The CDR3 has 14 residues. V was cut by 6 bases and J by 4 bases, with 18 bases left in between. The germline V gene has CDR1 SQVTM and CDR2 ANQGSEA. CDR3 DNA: TGCAGCGTCCCTGGCAGGGGCTTAGGCTATGGCTACACCTTC. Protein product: CSVPGRGLGYGYTF. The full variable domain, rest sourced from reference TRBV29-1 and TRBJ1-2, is SAVISQKPSRDICQRGTSLTIQCQVDSQVTMMFWYRQQPGQSLTLIATANQGSEATYESGFVIDKFPISRPNLTFSTLTVSNMSPEDSSIYLCSVPGRGLGYGYTFGSGTRLTVV.

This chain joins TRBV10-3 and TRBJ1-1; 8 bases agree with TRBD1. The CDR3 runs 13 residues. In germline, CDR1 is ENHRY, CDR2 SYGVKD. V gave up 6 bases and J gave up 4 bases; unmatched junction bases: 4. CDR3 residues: CAIRTGDRTEAFF. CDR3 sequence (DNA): TGTGCCATCAGGACAGGGGATCGCACTGAAGCTTTCTTT.

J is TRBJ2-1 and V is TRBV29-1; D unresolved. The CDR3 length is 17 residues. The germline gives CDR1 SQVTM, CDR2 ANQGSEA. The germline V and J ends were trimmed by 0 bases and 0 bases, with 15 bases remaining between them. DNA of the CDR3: TGCAGCGTTGAAGAAGGTGGTCTCCTAAGCTCCTACAATGAGCAGTTCTTC. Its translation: CSVEEGGLLSSYNEQFF.

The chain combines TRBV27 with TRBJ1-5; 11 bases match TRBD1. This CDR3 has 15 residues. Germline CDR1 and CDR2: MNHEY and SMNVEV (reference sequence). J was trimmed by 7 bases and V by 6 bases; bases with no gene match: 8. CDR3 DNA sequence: TGTGCCAGCAGACCCCTCCGGGACAGGGGGCAGCCCCAGCATTTT. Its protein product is CASRPLRDRGQPQHF.

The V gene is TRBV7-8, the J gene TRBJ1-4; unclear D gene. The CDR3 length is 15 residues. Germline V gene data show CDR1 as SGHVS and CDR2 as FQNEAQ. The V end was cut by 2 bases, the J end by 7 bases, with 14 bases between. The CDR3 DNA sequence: TGTGCCAGCAGCTTACTACGTTCGGGAAGTGAAAAACTGTTTTTT. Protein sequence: CASSLLRSGSEKLFF.

This chain's CDR3 is CAWSFERELFF. CDR3 sequence (DNA): TGTGCCTGGAGTTTCGAAAGGGAGCTGTTTTTT. This chain links TRBV30 with TRBJ2-2; D remains ambiguous. The CDR3 has 11 residues. V shed 2 bases and J shed 9 bases, with 7 bases lying between them. Looked up from germline, CDR1 is GTSNPN and CDR2 is SVGIG (reference sequence).

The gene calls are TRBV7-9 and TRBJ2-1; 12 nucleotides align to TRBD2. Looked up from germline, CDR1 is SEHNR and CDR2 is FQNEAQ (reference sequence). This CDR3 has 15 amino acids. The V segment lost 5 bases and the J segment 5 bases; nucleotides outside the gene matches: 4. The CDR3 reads CASSQGLAGNNEQFF. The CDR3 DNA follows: TGTGCCAGCAGCCAGGGACTAGCGGGTAACAATGAGCAGTTCTTC.

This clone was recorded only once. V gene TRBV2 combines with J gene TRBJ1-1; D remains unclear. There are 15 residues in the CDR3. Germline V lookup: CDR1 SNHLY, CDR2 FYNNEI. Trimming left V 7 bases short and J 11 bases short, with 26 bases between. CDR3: CASKTQTRSRSTAFF. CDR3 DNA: TGTGCCAGCAAAACGCAAACACGGTCTCGATCGACGGCTTTCTTT.

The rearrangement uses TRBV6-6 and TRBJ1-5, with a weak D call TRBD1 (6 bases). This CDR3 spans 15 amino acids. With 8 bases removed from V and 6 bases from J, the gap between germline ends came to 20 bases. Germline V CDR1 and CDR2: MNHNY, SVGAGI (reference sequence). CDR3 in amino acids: CASVEGGDGLQPQHF. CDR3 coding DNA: TGTGCCAGCGTCGAAGGGGGGGACGGCCTTCAGCCCCAGCATTTT.

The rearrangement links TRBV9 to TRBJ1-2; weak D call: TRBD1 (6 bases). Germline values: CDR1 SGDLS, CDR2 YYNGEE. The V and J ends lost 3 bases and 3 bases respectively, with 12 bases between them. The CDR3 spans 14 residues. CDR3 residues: CASSASGGYYGYTF. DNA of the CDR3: TGTGCCAGCAGCGCGTCGGGGGGCTACTATGGCTACACCTTC.

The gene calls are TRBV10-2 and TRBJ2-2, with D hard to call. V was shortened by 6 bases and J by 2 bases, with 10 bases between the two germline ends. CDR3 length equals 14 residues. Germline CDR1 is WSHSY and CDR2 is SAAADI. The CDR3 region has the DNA TGCGCCAGCAGCTTGGGTCGAAACACCGGGGAGCTGTTTTTT. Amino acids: CASSLGRNTGELFF.

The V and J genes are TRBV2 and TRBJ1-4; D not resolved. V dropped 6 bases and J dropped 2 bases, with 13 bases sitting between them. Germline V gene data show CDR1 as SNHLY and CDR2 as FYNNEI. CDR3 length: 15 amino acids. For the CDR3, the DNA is TGTGCCAGCAGGGAGGATCGGGCGACTAATGAAAAACTGTTTTTT. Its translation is CASREDRATNEKLFF.

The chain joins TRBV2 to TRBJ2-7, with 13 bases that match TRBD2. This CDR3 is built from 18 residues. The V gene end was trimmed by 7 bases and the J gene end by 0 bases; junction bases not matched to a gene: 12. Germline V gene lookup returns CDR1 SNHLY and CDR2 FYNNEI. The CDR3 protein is CASTSTSGRLVNSYEQYF. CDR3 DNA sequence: TGTGCCAGCACCTCGACTAGCGGGAGGCTCGTTAACTCCTACGAGCAGTACTTC.

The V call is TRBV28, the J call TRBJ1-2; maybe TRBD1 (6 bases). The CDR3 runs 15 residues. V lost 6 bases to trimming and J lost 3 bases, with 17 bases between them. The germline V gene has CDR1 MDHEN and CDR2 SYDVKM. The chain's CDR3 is CASSRSRGQDYGYTF. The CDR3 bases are TGTGCCAGCAGCAGGAGCAGGGGTCAGGACTATGGCTACACCTTC.

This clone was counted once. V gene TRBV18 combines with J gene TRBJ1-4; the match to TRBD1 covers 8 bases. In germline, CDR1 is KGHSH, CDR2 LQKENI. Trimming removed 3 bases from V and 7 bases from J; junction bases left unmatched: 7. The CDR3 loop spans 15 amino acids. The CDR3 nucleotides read TGTGCCAGCTCACCTGGGACAGGAGGTTCTGAAAAACTGTTTTTT. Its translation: CASSPGTGGSEKLFF.

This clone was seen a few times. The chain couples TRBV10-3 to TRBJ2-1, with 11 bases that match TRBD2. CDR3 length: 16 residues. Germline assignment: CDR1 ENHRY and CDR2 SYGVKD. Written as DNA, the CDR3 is TGTCTAGGAGGTAGCGGGAGGGTGAACCGGGGCAATGAGCAGTTCTTC. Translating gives CLGGSGRVNRGNEQFF.

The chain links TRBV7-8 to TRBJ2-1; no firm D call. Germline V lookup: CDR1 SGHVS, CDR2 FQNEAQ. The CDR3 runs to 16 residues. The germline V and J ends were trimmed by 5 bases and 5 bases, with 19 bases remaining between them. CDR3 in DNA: TGTGCCAGCAGCCCAATTGGGTATGCCCCGAACAATGAGCAGTTCTTC. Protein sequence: CASSPIGYAPNNEQFF.